The 15 T cell receptor beta chains below come from one sample, sequenced in a study of T cell responses to AZD1222 COVID-19 vaccine. Assay used: immunoSEQ multiplex PCR; TCRdb lists only in-frame clones, some missing. The sample lists around 260,000 clones; 85% to 95% were seen once. The specimen was peripheral blood, collected on day 0 of AZD1222 vaccination. These TCRs come from an adult in good health.

The J gene is TRBJ2-3, the V gene TRBV29-1, with a possible D match to TRBD2 (5 bases). Germline values: CDR1 SQVTM, CDR2 ANQGSEA. This CDR3 comprises 12 residues. V gave up 8 bases and J gave up 4 bases, with 13 bases separating them. Written as DNA, the CDR3 is TGCAGCTCCCCCGGGAAGTCAGATACGCAGTATTTT. This translates into CSSPGKSDTQYF.

This clone occurred a few times. V gene TRBV20-1 combines with J gene TRBJ1-2; D not certain. Trimming cost V 6 bases and J 7 bases, with 12 bases left between them. The CDR3 is 11 amino acids. CDR1 is DFQATT and CDR2 is SNEGSKA in the germline V gene (reference sequence). The CDR3 loop reads CSALRTVGYTF. The CDR3 nucleotides are TGCAGTGCCCTACGGACGGTTGGCTACACCTTC.

The chain carries TRBV7-2 and TRBJ2-1, with D hard to call. Trimming left V 2 bases short and J 3 bases short, with 11 bases between. Germline CDR1 SGHTA, CDR2 FQGNSA. This CDR3 has 15 residues. The CDR3 region has the DNA TGTGCCAGCAGCTTAAGCCGGGTCCTCTACAATGAGCAGTTCTTC. Its protein is CASSLSRVLYNEQFF. Filled out from reference TRBV7-2 and TRBJ2-1, the complete variable domain reads GAGVSQSPSNKVTEKGKDVELRCDPISGHTALYWYRQSLGQGLEFLIYFQGNSAPDKSGLPSDRFSAERTGGSVSTLTIQRTQQEDSAVYLCASSLSRVLYNEQFFGPGTRLTVL.

The V call is TRBV28, the J call TRBJ2-7; perhaps TRBD1 as D (5 bases). The CDR3 consists of 15 residues. The V gene's germline CDR1 is MDHEN and CDR2 SYDVKM. The V gene lost 4 bases and the J gene lost 2 bases, with 15 bases spanning the gap. CDR3 residues: CASSSQGLAPYEQYF. CDR3 DNA sequence: TGTGCCAGCAGTTCGCAGGGTTTGGCGCCCTACGAGCAGTACTTC.

This clone appeared once. This CDR3 is CASRKWDRQNTEAFF. CDR3 in DNA: TGCGCCAGCAGGAAATGGGACAGGCAGAACACTGAAGCTTTCTTT. This chain joins TRBV5-1 and TRBJ1-1, with TRBD1 matching over 8 bases. The V gene's germline CDR1 is SGHRS and CDR2 YFSETQ. V was clipped by 5 bases and J by 1 base; unmatched bases: 7. The CDR3 is 15 residues long.

This rearrangement joins TRBV19 to TRBJ2-3; D is ambiguous. The CDR3 is made up of 11 amino acids. Germline CDR1 is LNHDA and CDR2 is SQIVND (reference sequence). Trimming shortened V by 8 bases and J by 9 bases, and 12 bases separated the two germline ends. CDR3 in amino acids: CASRDPGTQYF. DNA for the CDR3: TGTGCCAGTCGTGACCCTGGGACGCAGTATTTT.

This clone showed up just a few times. The gene calls are TRBV20-1 and TRBJ2-3; TRBD2 matches 8 bases. J lost 2 bases, V lost 3 bases, and 7 bases had no gene match. The CDR3 is 15 amino acids. Germline assignment: CDR1 DFQATT and CDR2 SNEGSKA (reference sequence). CDR3 DNA: TGCAGTGCTAGTCTGCTAGCGGGCAACACAGATACGCAGTATTTT. Its protein is CSASLLAGNTDTQYF.

This clone was picked up a small number of times. The chain combines TRBV7-9 with TRBJ1-1; D is uncertain. This CDR3 is 15 amino acids long. The V end lost 7 bases, the J end lost 1 base, and 16 bases lay between the germline ends. CDR1 is SEHNR, CDR2 FQNEAQ, per germline (reference sequence). DNA of the CDR3: TGTGCCAGCAAATCAATTCCCGGCGGGAACACTGAAGCTTTCTTT. This translates into CASKSIPGGNTEAFF.

The chain carries TRBV24-1 and TRBJ2-3; D not certain. The CDR3 consists of 14 residues. CDR1 is KGHDR and CDR2 is SFDVKD in the germline V gene. The germline V and J ends were trimmed by 9 bases and 2 bases, with 14 bases remaining between them. For the CDR3, the DNA is TGTGCCACCGGCGAGAGACTTTCCACAGATACGCAGTATTTT. It yields the protein CATGERLSTDTQYF.

The chain employs TRBV5-4 and TRBJ2-7; weak D call: TRBD1 (6 bases). CDR3 size: 14 residues. From germline, CDR1 is SGHNT and CDR2 YYREEE (reference sequence). V was pared by 0 bases and J by 1 base, with 8 bases between. CDR3 sequence (DNA): TGTGCCAGCAGCTTGGTCACAGGGTCCTACGAGCAGTACTTC. This codes for CASSLVTGSYEQYF.

J is TRBJ1-2 and V is TRBV2; 7 positions match TRBD1. Germline CDR1 SNHLY, CDR2 FYNNEI. J gave up 6 bases and V 3 bases, and 4 bases lay outside the gene matches. CDR3 size: 13 residues. The CDR3 protein is CASSDDRDNGYTF. The CDR3 DNA reads as TGTGCCAGCAGTGATGACAGGGACAATGGCTACACCTTC.

The V gene is TRBV4-1, the J gene TRBJ2-7, with D tentatively TRBD2 (6 bases). This CDR3 spans 15 amino acids. The germline V and J ends were trimmed by 1 base and 3 bases, with 13 bases remaining between them. CDR1 is MGHRA, CDR2 YSYEKL, per germline. CDR3 coding DNA: TGCGCCAGCAGCCAAGGGCGGGATGTAGGCTACGAGCAGTACTTC. Encoded protein: CASSQGRDVGYEQYF.

The chain is built from TRBV28 and TRBJ1-4, with D perhaps TRBD1 (6 bases). This CDR3 has 16 amino acids. Trimming took 8 bases from V and 3 from J, leaving 19 bases between them. Germline-derived CDR1 and CDR2 are MDHEN and SYDVKM. The CDR3 DNA follows: TGTGCCAGCCGAGGGGGGTCCCTGCTCTCTAATGAAAAACTGTTTTTT. Translating gives CASRGGSLLSNEKLFF.

The chain couples TRBV28 to TRBJ1-4, with a weak D call TRBD1 (5 bases). The CDR3 totals 15 residues. The V and J ends lost 8 bases and 8 bases respectively, with 21 bases between them. CDR1 MDHEN and CDR2 SYDVKM come from the germline V gene. The DNA of the CDR3 is TGTGCCAGCCTGCGAGGGGACCTCCAGGAGGAAAAACTGTTTTTT. Translated, it gives CASLRGDLQEEKLFF.

This chain uses TRBV6-5 with TRBJ1-2; 8 bases map to TRBD1. The trim removed 6 bases at V and 8 bases at J, leaving 8 bases unmatched. The germline V gene has CDR1 MNHEY and CDR2 SVGAGI. The CDR3 spans 13 residues. The CDR3 coding sequence is TGTGCCAGCAGGGTCGGACAGGGTGGCGGCTACACCTTC. It encodes CASRVGQGGGYTF.